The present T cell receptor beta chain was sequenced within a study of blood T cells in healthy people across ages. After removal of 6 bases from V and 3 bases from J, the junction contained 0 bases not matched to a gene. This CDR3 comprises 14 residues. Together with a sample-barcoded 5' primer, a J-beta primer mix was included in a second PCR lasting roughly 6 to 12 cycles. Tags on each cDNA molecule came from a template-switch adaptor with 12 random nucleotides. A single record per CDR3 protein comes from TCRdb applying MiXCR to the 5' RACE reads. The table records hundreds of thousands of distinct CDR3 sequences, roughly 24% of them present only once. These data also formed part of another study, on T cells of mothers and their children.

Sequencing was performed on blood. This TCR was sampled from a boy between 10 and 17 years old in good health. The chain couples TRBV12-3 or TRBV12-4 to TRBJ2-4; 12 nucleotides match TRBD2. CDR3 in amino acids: CASRTSGGKNIQYF. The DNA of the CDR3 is TGTGCCAGCAGGACTAGCGGGGGCAAAAACATTCAGTACTTC.